The clone carrying this T cell receptor (beta chain) was observed a handful of times. Its antigen is currently unknown. At one end the junction does not follow the germline gene, possibly because of a read error. This specimen comes from a study of PD-L1 blockade in urothelial cancer. Study-wide results and caveats: Better survival was forecast by a pretreatment blood TCR clonality below the median.

Germline V gene lookup returns CDR1 SNHLY and CDR2 FYNNEI. This CDR3 contains 15 residues. TCRdb's table, derived via immunoSEQ multiplex PCR, lists solely in-frame clones and lacks some. The repertoire has around 30,000 clones, about 89% of them found once; the top ten carry approximately 3.1%. Pretreatment sampling and on-treatment sampling together yielded between 1 and 8 samples for each patient. This chain connects TRBV2 to TRBJ2-7; D might be TRBD2 (5 bases). This clonotype originated in a man between 50 and 59 years old with urothelial cancer. Sequencing used PBMCs, obtained around atezolizumab (anti-PD-L1) treatment. The CDR3 loop is CASTERAAGGYEQYF. The CDR3 region has the DNA TGTGCCAGCACTGAACGTGCCGCCGGCGGGTACGAGCAGTACTTC.